The 26 T cell receptor beta chains in this list originate from one sample, sequenced in a study of prognosis after radiotherapy for stage I lung cancer. The study amplified the TCR beta CDR3 region from genomic DNA. This amplification was carried out by two rounds of multiplex PCR. First-round PCR, the initial amplification, used primers specific to each TRBV and TRBJ gene. TCRdb redid the calling of the multiplex PCR reads with MiXCR, one entry per CDR3 protein. The sample consists of more than 20,000 distinct CDR3 sequences, approximately 39% of them appearing once. This sample comprised PBMCs, obtained before or after stereotactic body radiation therapy (not recorded which). All receptors come from a donor aged 50 or older with non-small cell lung cancer.

Of note for this clonotype: A much larger clone differs from this one at a single base, so this may be a read error. This sequence joins TRBV7-9 and TRBJ1-5; 7 bases align to TRBD1. Germline V gene sequence: CDR1 SEHNR, CDR2 FQNEAQ (reference sequence). This CDR3 is 14 amino acids long. The CDR3 DNA sequence: TGTGCCAGCAGCGGGGACAGTAGCAATCAGACCCAGCATTTT. Translated, it gives CASSGDSSNQTQHF. The full variable domain, its missing parts supplied by reference TRBV7-9 and TRBJ1-5, is DTGVSQNPRHKITKRGQNVTFRCDPISEHNRLYWYRQTLGQGPEFLTYFQNEAQLEKSRLLSDRFSAERPKGSFSTLEIQRTEQGDSAMYLCASSGDSSNQTQHFGDGTRLSIL.

In this sample, this clonotype is medium-sized (0.01 to 0.1%). The genes are TRBV6-1 and TRBJ2-7, with 11 bases matching TRBD2. V gave up 8 bases and J gave up 7 bases; unmatched junction bases: 7. This CDR3 comprises 13 residues. CDR1 is MNHNS, CDR2 SASEGT, per germline. In nucleotides, the CDR3 is TGTGCCAGCGGACTAGCGGGCCGGATGGAGCAGTACTTC. Translated: CASGLAGRMEQYF.

This clonotype was observed a few times. The chain combines TRBV7-8 with TRBJ2-7; D is unresolved. The CDR3 covers 14 residues. Trimming removed 1 base from V and 9 bases from J, with 16 bases in between. The V gene's germline CDR1 is SGHVS and CDR2 FQNEAQ. CDR3: CASSLEQLLDGQYF. CDR3 coding DNA: TGTGCCAGCAGCTTAGAACAGTTATTAGACGGGCAGTACTTC.

On this clonotype: The junction departs from germline at one end; a sequencing error may be responsible. The chain links TRBV10-3 to TRBJ2-7, with 8 bases matching TRBD1. This CDR3 is 14 amino acids long. From germline, CDR1 is ENHRY and CDR2 SYGVKD. The CDR3 DNA is TGTTCCATCAGTGATATCAGGGGGCTCTACGAGCAGTACTTC. It codes for CSISDIRGLYEQYF.

Ten or more counts support this clonotype. The CDR3 region has the DNA TGTGCCAGCAGTTCACAGGAGAAGAGCGAGCAGTACTTC. Amino acids: CASSSQEKSEQYF. The chain joins TRBV6-5 to TRBJ2-7, with D perhaps matching TRBD1 (5 bases). V gave up 4 bases and J gave up 6 bases, with 13 bases separating them. The CDR3 consists of 13 residues. Per the germline V gene, CDR1 is MNHEY and CDR2 is SVGAGI.

In its sample, this clonotype was seen many times. This chain joins TRBV5-4 and TRBJ2-1; weak D call: TRBD1 (5 bases). V lost 4 bases and J lost 4, with 12 bases in between. The CDR3 consists of 14 residues. CDR1 and CDR2 (germline): SGHNT, YYREEE (reference sequence). DNA for the CDR3: TGTGCCAGCAGCCACCGGACAAAGTACAATGAGCAGTTCTTC. This encodes CASSHRTKYNEQFF.

This clonotype was detected a few times. This sequence joins TRBV10-3 and TRBJ2-4, with D unresolved. Trimming took 2 bases from V and 0 from J, leaving 5 bases between them. Germline V gives CDR1 ENHRY, CDR2 SYGVKD. This CDR3 spans 14 amino acids. CDR3 sequence: CAISEAGAKNIQYF. CDR3 in DNA: TGTGCCATCAGTGAGGCCGGAGCCAAAAACATTCAGTACTTC.

This clonotype occurred a few times. One base away lies a much larger clone, so this may be a sequencing read error. The chain links TRBV6-1 to TRBJ1-5; D is perhaps TRBD1 (5 bases). Germline CDR1 MNHNS, CDR2 SASEGT. V dropped 3 bases and J dropped 2 bases, with 20 bases sitting between them. There are 18 residues in the CDR3. The DNA for the CDR3 is TGTGCCAGCAGTGACAGGGATCGATTAAATTTGGGCAATCAGCCCCAGCATTTT. Its protein product is CASSDRDRLNLGNQPQHF.

This clonotype has only a few counts. At one end the junction does not follow the germline gene, possibly because of a read error. V gene TRBV6-9 combines with J gene TRBJ2-6; D may be TRBD1 (5 bases). Looked up from germline, CDR1 is MNHGY and CDR2 is SVAAGI. The CDR3 is 16 residues long. The CDR3: CASSYPTGTGANVPTF. The DNA of the CDR3 is TGTGCCAGCAGTTACCCGACGGGTACTGGGGCCAACGTCCCGACTTTC.

In this sample, this clonotype turned up many times. The chain uses TRBV7-3 and TRBJ2-3; D is ambiguous. The ends were cut back, 5 bases at V and 6 bases at J, with 12 bases in the middle. CDR3 length: 13 amino acids. Germline CDR1 SGHTA, CDR2 FQGTGA. CDR3 DNA sequence: TGTGCCAGCAGCCCAGGACCCGCTGATACGCAGTATTTT. Translation: CASSPGPADTQYF.

This clonotype was observed at least ten times. The junction shows a germline mismatch at one end, possibly a read error. This chain connects TRBV12-3 or TRBV12-4 to TRBJ2-5; D tentatively reads TRBD1 or TRBD2 (6 bases each). This CDR3 is 15 amino acids long. The DNA for the CDR3 is TGTGCCAGCAGCTTAGGGAGGACAGTCGAGGAGACCCAGTACTTC. Translating it yields CASSLGRTVEETQYF.

The CDR3 DNA reads TGTGCCTGGCGGACTAGTTCAGACGAGCAGTACTTC. Translation: CAWRTSSDEQYF. The chain carries TRBV30 and TRBJ2-7; TRBD2 agrees at 7 bases. The V segment lost 5 bases and the J segment 5 bases; nucleotides outside the gene matches: 6. This CDR3 is built from 12 residues. CDR1 and CDR2 (germline): GTSNPN, SVGIG (reference sequence).

This chain uses TRBV30 with TRBJ2-7, with D possibly matching TRBD2 (6 bases). Between the trimmed V and J ends, which lost 6 bases and 4 bases, there was a span of 10 bases. The CDR3 consists of 11 residues. Germline V gene data show CDR1 as GTSNPN and CDR2 as SVGIG (reference sequence). CDR3 amino acids: CACYRGYEQYF. The CDR3 DNA sequence: TGTGCCTGCTACCGGGGGTACGAGCAGTACTTC.

In its sample, this clonotype ranks as medium-sized (0.01 to 0.1%). The chain joins TRBV6-2 or TRBV6-3 to TRBJ2-1, with 9 bases matching TRBD2. CDR1 and CDR2 from the germline V gene are MNHEY and SVGEGT. This CDR3 contains 14 residues. Losses at the gene ends were 4 bases for V and 6 bases for J; bases not matched to a gene: 4. This chain's CDR3 is CASSSTTSGNEQFF. The CDR3 region has the DNA TGTGCCAGCAGTTCAACGACTAGCGGCAATGAGCAGTTCTTC.

In the case of this clonotype: With a far larger clone one base away, a read error is the likely cause. J is TRBJ1-5 and V is TRBV6-9, with D tentatively TRBD1 (6 bases). Germline lookup yields CDR1 MNHGY and CDR2 SVAAGI. This CDR3 is 13 amino acids long. Deletions cut 2 bases from V and 10 bases from J, with 12 bases between. CDR3 loop: CASSYGGGHPQHF. CDR3 DNA: TGTGCCAGCAGTTATGGGGGGGGACATCCCCAGCATTTT.

This clonotype was counted ten times or more. The chain carries TRBV5-1 and TRBJ2-7; weak D call: TRBD2 (6 bases). Germline values: CDR1 SGHRS, CDR2 YFSETQ. With 6 bases removed from V and 6 bases from J, the gap between germline ends came to 16 bases. This CDR3 has 13 residues. In nucleotides, the CDR3 is TGCGCCAGCACGGCGGGACTTACCGGCGAGCAGTACTTC. Translating it yields CASTAGLTGEQYF.

Turning to this clonotype: It may be a read error: a sequence one base away is much more abundant. The chain has TRBV6-2 or TRBV6-3 and TRBJ2-5; 12 bases map to TRBD2. Germline V gene lookup returns CDR1 MNHEY and CDR2 SVGEGT. The CDR3 length is 18 residues. The junction had 16 bases not matched to a gene; V was cut back by 10 bases and J by 1 base. The CDR3 sequence is CANMLVTSGRSVQETQYF. DNA of the CDR3: TGTGCCAACATGCTTGTGACTAGCGGGAGAAGTGTCCAAGAGACCCAGTACTTC.

The table lists this clonotype with a few counts. A far larger clone is one base from this, pointing to a likely read error. Here the CDR3 DNA reads TGTGCCAGCAGCCTCGGATTCACAGATACGCAGTATTTT. Its translation is CASSLGFTDTQYF. The chain is built from TRBV6-2 or TRBV6-3 and TRBJ2-3; no clear D. The CDR3 runs 13 residues. V lost 6 bases and J 2 bases, leaving 9 bases between the germline ends. Germline V lookup: CDR1 MNHEY, CDR2 SVGEGT.

In this sample, this clonotype turned up a few times. This may come from a read error, since a much larger clone is one base off. This chain connects TRBV18 to TRBJ2-7, with 8 bases aligning to TRBD2. Germline CDR1 is KGHSH and CDR2 is LQKENI. With V trimmed by 3 bases and J by 5 bases, 3 bases remained unmatched. The CDR3 sequence is 13 residues long. This CDR3 reads CASSPVGGDEQYF. Written as DNA, the CDR3 is TGTGCCAGCTCACCTGTCGGGGGGGACGAGCAGTACTTC.

This clonotype is medium-sized within its sample. The chain links TRBV5-1 to TRBJ2-1, with TRBD2 identical over 10 bases. CDR3 length equals 16 residues. CDR1 and CDR2 from the germline V gene are SGHRS and YFSETQ. V lost 1 base, J lost 4 bases, and 5 bases stayed unmatched. CDR3 residues: CASSLMPSGSYNEQFF. DNA of the CDR3: TGCGCCAGCAGCTTGATGCCTAGCGGGAGTTACAATGAGCAGTTCTTC.

The DNA of the CDR3 is TGCGCCAGCAGCCAAGAAAGCCTGGGGACAGGGTTTTATGGCTACACCTTC. Protein sequence: CASSQESLGTGFYGYTF. The rearrangement links TRBV4-3 to TRBJ1-2, with 9 bases matching TRBD1. The CDR3 is 17 residues long. Germline CDR1 is LGHNA and CDR2 is YSLEER. V gave up 0 bases and J gave up 5 bases; unmatched junction bases: 10.

In its sample, this clonotype was seen many times. The chain employs TRBV7-9 and TRBJ1-2; 8 bases fit TRBD1. Germline assignment: CDR1 SEHNR and CDR2 FQNEAQ (reference sequence). CDR3 length: 13 amino acids. Trimming took 5 bases from V and 8 from J; bases not matched to a gene: 7. CDR3 region: CASSRGQGGGYTF. CDR3 bases: TGTGCCAGCAGCCGAGGACAGGGCGGGGGCTACACCTTC.

This clonotype was seen more than once but under ten times. The chain has TRBV2 and TRBJ2-1, with TRBD2 identical over 15 bases. V shed 6 bases and J 8 bases; nucleotides not matched to a gene: 5. CDR3 length equals 15 residues. Germline CDR1 SNHLY, CDR2 FYNNEI. The CDR3 loop is CASREGLAGGDEQFF. CDR3 coding DNA: TGTGCCAGCAGGGAGGGACTAGCGGGAGGAGATGAGCAGTTCTTC.

The V and J genes are TRBV6-2 or TRBV6-3 and TRBJ2-7, with D hard to call. Germline V gene sequence: CDR1 MNHEY, CDR2 SVGEGT. This CDR3 contains 17 residues. The V end was cut by 6 bases, the J end by 7 bases, with 28 bases between. The DNA of the CDR3 is TGTGCCAGCAGAGAAACTTTACGGGCTGACCTCACTTGTGAGCAGTACTTC. Its translation: CASRETLRADLTCEQYF.

Many counts were recorded for this clonotype. The chain couples TRBV29-1 to TRBJ2-7, with D hard to call. V shed 5 bases and J shed 1 base, with 9 bases lying between them. Per the germline V gene, CDR1 is SQVTM and CDR2 is ANQGSEA. This CDR3 comprises 12 residues. The chain's CDR3 is CSVSPRSYEQYF. The CDR3 DNA reads TGCAGCGTTTCGCCTAGATCCTACGAGCAGTACTTC.

This clonotype was detected ten times or more. J is TRBJ1-1 and V is TRBV28, with 7 nucleotides matching TRBD1. Germline V gene sequence: CDR1 MDHEN, CDR2 SYDVKM. This CDR3 is built from 13 residues. The V gene end was trimmed by 6 bases and the J gene end by 5 bases; junction bases not matched to a gene: 6. This CDR3 reads CASRVTGWTEAFF. CDR3 nucleotides: TGTGCCAGCAGAGTGACAGGGTGGACTGAAGCTTTCTTT.